These 9 T cell receptor beta chains originate from one sample sequenced in a study of blood T cell repertoires in COVID-19. Clones were read by immunoSEQ multiplex PCR, and TCRdb kept only the in-frame ones, dropping some. The table records some 70,000 clones, 85% to 90% of them present only once. Sequencing was carried out using peripheral blood. These TCRs come from an elderly woman with active COVID-19.

V is TRBV5-1 and J is TRBJ2-4; TRBD2 matches 7 bases. Germline V gives CDR1 SGHRS, CDR2 YFSETQ. The junction had 7 bases not matched to a gene; V was cut back by 1 base and J by 9 bases. The CDR3 contains 14 residues. As DNA, the CDR3 is TGCGCCAGCAGCTTGCCAGGGCGGGGGACCATTCAGTACTTC. Its translation is CASSLPGRGTIQYF.

A single count supports this clone. V gene TRBV3-1 (or the pseudogene TRBV3-2) combines with J gene TRBJ1-6; 8 positions match TRBD1. Trimming took 5 bases from V and 8 from J; bases not matched to a gene: 11. Germline V gene lookup returns CDR1 LGHDT and CDR2 YNNKEL (reference sequence). The CDR3 runs 16 residues. The CDR3 nucleotides read TGTGCCAGCAGCGGAGAGCGGACAGGGTACCATTCACCCCTCCACTTT. Its protein is CASSGERTGYHSPLHF.

This chain uses TRBV27 with TRBJ1-2, with TRBD1 as a possible D gene (6 bases). This CDR3 region has 16 residues. The germline CDR1 and CDR2 sequences are MNHEY and SMNVEV (reference sequence). V shed 3 bases and J shed 3 bases, with 17 bases lying between them. CDR3 nucleotide sequence: TGTGCCAGCAGTTTGGGGGCCAGTGGGGGTTACTATGGCTACACCTTC. It encodes CASSLGASGGYYGYTF.

The genes are TRBV6-6 and TRBJ2-7; no reliable D call. Deletions cut 2 bases from V and 5 bases from J, with 4 bases between. The CDR3 totals 11 residues. Germline V gene sequence: CDR1 MNHNY, CDR2 SVGAGI (reference sequence). DNA for the CDR3: TGTGCCAGCAGTTACGCGCACGAGCAGTACTTC. Its translation: CASSYAHEQYF.

This chain links TRBV7-6 with TRBJ2-7, with 9 positions matching TRBD2. Per germline, CDR1 SGHVS and CDR2 FNYEAQ. The CDR3 is made up of 16 amino acids. Trimming took 4 bases from V and 1 from J; bases not matched to a gene: 8. The CDR3 loop is CASSSQGLATSYEQYF. In DNA, the CDR3 is TGTGCCAGCAGCTCCCAGGGACTAGCCACTTCCTACGAGCAGTACTTC.

This rearrangement joins TRBV15 to TRBJ2-4, with TRBD2 as a possible D gene (7 bases). V was pared by 0 bases and J by 0 bases, with 15 bases between. Germline CDR1 reads LNHNV; CDR2 reads YYDKDF (reference sequence). This CDR3 region has 18 residues. The CDR3 DNA reads TGTGCCACCAGCAGAGAGAGAGGGGGGGACCTAGCCAAAAACATTCAGTACTTC. It translates to CATSRERGGDLAKNIQYF.

This clone was observed once. This chain links TRBV28 with TRBJ1-2; 7 bases are a match to TRBD1. V lost 3 bases, J lost 8 bases, and 6 bases stayed unmatched. The length of the CDR3 is 13 residues. CDR1 is MDHEN and CDR2 is SYDVKM in the germline V gene. In DNA form, the CDR3 reads TGTGCCAGCAGTTTGACAGGGCGTGGCGGCTACACCTTC. It translates to CASSLTGRGGYTF.

The J gene is TRBJ1-5, the V gene TRBV28; 7 bases are shared with TRBD1. The CDR3 totals 15 residues. The V gene's germline CDR1 is MDHEN and CDR2 SYDVKM. V trimming: 5 bases; J trimming: 6 bases; junction bases outside the gene matches: 10. CDR3 region: CASSTTGISGQPQHF. The CDR3 DNA reads as TGTGCCAGCAGTACGACAGGGATATCGGGTCAGCCCCAGCATTTT.

The chain carries TRBV6-2 or TRBV6-3 and TRBJ1-5; maybe TRBD1 (5 bases). V gave up 6 bases and J gave up 6 bases, with 18 bases separating them. CDR1 is MNHEY and CDR2 is SVGEGT in the germline V gene. The CDR3 contains 15 residues. This CDR3 reads CASSLLPPGGQPQHF. DNA of the CDR3: TGTGCCAGCAGCCTACTCCCACCGGGGGGTCAGCCCCAGCATTTT.